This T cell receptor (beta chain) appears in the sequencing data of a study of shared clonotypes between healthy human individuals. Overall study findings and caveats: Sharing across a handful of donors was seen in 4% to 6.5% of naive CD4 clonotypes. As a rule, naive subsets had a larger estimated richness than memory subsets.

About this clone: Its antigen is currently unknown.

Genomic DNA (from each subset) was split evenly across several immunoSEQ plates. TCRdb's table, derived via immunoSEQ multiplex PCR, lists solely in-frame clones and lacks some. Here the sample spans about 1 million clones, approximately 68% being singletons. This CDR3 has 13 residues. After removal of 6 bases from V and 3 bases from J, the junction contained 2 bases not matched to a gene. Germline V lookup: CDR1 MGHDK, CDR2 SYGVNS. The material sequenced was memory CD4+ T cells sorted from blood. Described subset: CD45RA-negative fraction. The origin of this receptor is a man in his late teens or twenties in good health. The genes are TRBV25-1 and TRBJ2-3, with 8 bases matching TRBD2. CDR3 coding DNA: TGTGCCAGCAGCGGGGGGGGGACAGATACGCAGTATTTT. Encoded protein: CASSGGGTDTQYF.